Only a few counts were recorded for the clone carrying this TCR beta chain. Its antigen is undetermined. These data come from a study of T-cell memory formation after mild COVID-19. Study in general: Largely donor-specific TCR clusters were found.

Germline CDR1 is SGHTA and CDR2 is FQGNSA. The CDR3 runs to 17 residues. J gave up 4 bases and V 3 bases, and 10 bases lay outside the gene matches. Whole-study findings and limits: Pre-infection memory held some responding clones, suggesting pre-existing cross-reactive T cells responded. CM and EM subsets held most contracting CD4+ clones; EMRA held CD8+ ones.

In TCRdb, the 5' RACE reads were re-called with MiXCR into one record per CDR3 protein. The profile shows about 290,000 distinct CDR3 sequences, around a sixth of them singletons. The chain is built from TRBV7-2 and TRBJ2-2; 8 bases fit TRBD1. This TCR was recovered from a man in his late teens or twenties who had mild COVID-19 (a few samples of this study predate the infection). Cell type and time point are not known. Source material: PBMCs or a T cell subset sorted from them (not recorded which). As DNA, the CDR3 is TGTGCCAGCAGCTTGACCCAGGGGGCGGTACTCACCGGGGAGCTGTTTTTT. Translating it yields CASSLTQGAVLTGELFF.